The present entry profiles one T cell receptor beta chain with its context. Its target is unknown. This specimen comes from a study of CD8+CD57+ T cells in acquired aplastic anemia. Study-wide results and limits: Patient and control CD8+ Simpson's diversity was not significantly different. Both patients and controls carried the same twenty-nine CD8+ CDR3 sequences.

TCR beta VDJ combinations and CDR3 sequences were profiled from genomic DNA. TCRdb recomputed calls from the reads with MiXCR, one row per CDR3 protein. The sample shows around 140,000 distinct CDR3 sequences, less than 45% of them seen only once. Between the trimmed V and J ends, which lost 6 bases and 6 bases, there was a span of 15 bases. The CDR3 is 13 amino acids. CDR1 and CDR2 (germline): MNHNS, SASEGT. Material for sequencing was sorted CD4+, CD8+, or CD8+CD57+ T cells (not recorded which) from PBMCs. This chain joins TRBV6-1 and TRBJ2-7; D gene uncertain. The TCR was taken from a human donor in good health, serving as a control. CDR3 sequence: CASRLLSRREQYF. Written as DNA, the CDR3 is TGTGCCAGCAGACTATTGAGCCGCCGCGAGCAGTACTTC.